One and the same sample provided the 6 T cell receptor beta chains below, sequenced in a study of T cell changes during pregnancy in multiple sclerosis. Measured with immunoSEQ multiplex PCR; TCRdb has only the in-frame clones, and not every one. Of approximately 88,000 clones listed, about 94% were seen once; the top ten hold approximately 0.8%. Here the sequenced sample was peripheral blood, taken in the third trimester of pregnancy. The receptors were sampled from a female donor with multiple sclerosis, enrolled in a pregnancy study.

In this sample, this clone turned up once. The chain recombines TRBV5-5 with TRBJ2-1; the D gene is possibly TRBD1 (5 bases). From germline, CDR1 is SGHKS and CDR2 YYEKEE (reference sequence). V lost 0 bases to trimming and J lost 1 base, with 8 bases between them. The CDR3 loop spans 15 amino acids. The CDR3 bases are TGTGCCAGCAGCTTGGCTAGGGGTTCCTACAATGAGCAGTTCTTC. This translates into CASSLARGSYNEQFF.

The V call is TRBV4-2, the J call TRBJ2-1, with 12 bases lining up with TRBD2. The CDR3 loop spans 18 amino acids. The germline gives CDR1 LGHNA, CDR2 YNFKEQ. The ends lost 2 bases at V and 0 bases at J; junction bases unmatched: 5. CDR3 coding DNA: TGTGCCAGCAGCCAACTTATGACTAGCGGGAGCTCCTACAATGAGCAGTTCTTC. Translating it yields CASSQLMTSGSSYNEQFF.

In DNA form, the CDR3 reads TGTGCCAGCAGTTTGGGGGGGCTCGTGAATGAGCAGTTCTTC. As protein: CASSLGGLVNEQFF. The J gene is TRBJ2-1, the V gene TRBV28; possible D gene TRBD2, 7 bases. This CDR3 has 14 amino acids. Germline V gene data show CDR1 as MDHEN and CDR2 as SYDVKM. With 3 bases removed from V and 7 bases from J, the gap between germline ends came to 13 bases.

The gene calls are TRBV5-4 and TRBJ2-5, with 11 nucleotides matching TRBD2. The ends lost 0 bases at V and 6 bases at J; junction bases unmatched: 7. The length of the CDR3 is 16 residues. Germline V lookup: CDR1 SGHNT, CDR2 YYREEE (reference sequence). The CDR3 region has the DNA TGTGCCAGCAGCTTGGCCGTCACTAGCGGGAGAAAGACCCAGTACTTC. As protein: CASSLAVTSGRKTQYF.

This sequence joins TRBV7-9 and TRBJ2-2, with D tentatively TRBD2 (6 bases). The CDR3 runs to 16 residues. Germline V gives CDR1 SEHNR, CDR2 FQNEAQ (reference sequence). The V end was cut by 4 bases, the J end by 1 base, with 13 bases between. CDR3 coding DNA: TGTGCCAGCAGCTCCCCCAGTAGCGGGAACACCGGGGAGCTGTTTTTT. Its translation: CASSSPSSGNTGELFF.

The rearrangement joins TRBV5-6 to TRBJ1-2; a possible D gene is TRBD1 (5 bases). The CDR3 extends over 14 amino acids. V shed 0 bases and J shed 2 bases, with 8 bases lying between them. In germline, CDR1 is SGHDT, CDR2 YYEEEE. The CDR3 sequence: CASSLGGVNYGYTF. For the CDR3, the DNA is TGTGCCAGCAGCTTGGGGGGGGTAAACTATGGCTACACCTTC.